These 11 T cell receptor beta chains were sequenced from one sample in a study of blood T cells in healthy people across ages (dated by TCRdb to about 2015). Libraries were made using 5' RACE. Sequencer: Illumina HiSeq 2500. The second PCR ran for about 7 to 11 cycles and used a J-beta primer mix along with a sample-barcoded 5' primer. TCRdb redid the processing of the public reads, applying fastp at Q25 and MiXCR, and retained in-frame beta chains. All rows with the same CDR3 protein become a single entry with the most common DNA and genes. This sample lists 800,000 to 950,000 distinct CDR3 sequences; 25% to 30% were detected once. The ten top clones hold roughly a tenth of the sample. The data also belong to a second study, concerning T cells of mothers and their children.

The sample comprised blood. The receptors shown here come from a woman aged 35 to 49 in good health.

This clonotype was counted a few times. This chain joins TRBV7-3 and TRBJ1-1; D might be TRBD1 (6 bases). The V gene lost 2 bases and the J gene lost 0 bases, with 13 bases spanning the gap. The CDR3 is 16 residues long. CDR1 is SGHTA and CDR2 is FQGTGA in the germline V gene. The CDR3 here is CASSLVGQPLNTEAFF. CDR3 coding DNA: TGTGCCAGCAGCTTAGTGGGACAACCTTTGAACACTGAAGCTTTCTTT.

In its sample, this clonotype was seen a few times. This chain joins TRBV3-1 and TRBJ2-7, with D perhaps matching TRBD2 (5 bases). This CDR3 has 15 residues. From germline, CDR1 is LGHDT and CDR2 YNNKEL (reference sequence). Trimming removed 5 bases from V and 3 bases from J, with 17 bases in between. CDR3 sequence (DNA): TGTGCCAGCAGCTCCCCCCGCGGCGAGGGCTACGAGCAGTACTTC. This sequence encodes CASSSPRGEGYEQYF.

The chain joins TRBV18 to TRBJ2-7; 7 nucleotides line up with TRBD1. Judging by the DNA end, TRBJ2-5 fits better; the J call may be wrong. This CDR3 is 14 amino acids long. Germline V gene sequence: CDR1 KGHSH, CDR2 LQKENI. CDR3 nucleotides: TGTGCCAGCTCACGGGGGACAGAAGGGGAGACCCAGTACTTC. This translates into CASSRGTEGETQYF.

The chain recombines TRBV7-9 with TRBJ2-7; no clear D gene. This CDR3 spans 12 amino acids. Germline lookup yields CDR1 SEHNR and CDR2 FQNEAQ (reference sequence). Between the trimmed V and J ends, which lost 5 bases and 4 bases, there was a span of 9 bases. This CDR3 reads CASSPLLYEQYF. Written as DNA, the CDR3 is TGTGCCAGCAGCCCCTTACTATACGAGCAGTACTTC.

The sample holds many counts of this clonotype. The genes are TRBV7-2 and TRBJ2-5; TRBD2 aligns across 9 bases. The CDR3 consists of 15 residues. Looked up from germline, CDR1 is SGHTA and CDR2 is FQGNSA. The trim removed 1 base at V and 5 bases at J, leaving 5 bases unmatched. The CDR3 sequence: CASSLGRGGRETQYF. Written as DNA, the CDR3 is TGTGCCAGCAGCTTAGGGCGGGGGGGCCGCGAGACCCAGTACTTC.

DNA of the CDR3: TGTGCCAGCAGTCGCTATGACAGGGATCAGCCCCAGCATTTT. Its protein product is CASSRYDRDQPQHF. The chain carries TRBV28 and TRBJ1-5; 7 bases agree with TRBD1. The CDR3 has 14 residues. From germline, CDR1 is MDHEN and CDR2 SYDVKM. Trimming removed 5 bases from V and 5 bases from J; junction bases left unmatched: 6.

In its sample, this clonotype was seen many times. This chain uses TRBV7-9 with TRBJ2-7, with D possibly being TRBD1 (5 bases). The germline CDR1 and CDR2 sequences are SEHNR and FQNEAQ (reference sequence). CDR3 length: 12 residues. The germline V and J ends were trimmed by 4 bases and 2 bases, with 6 bases remaining between them. For the CDR3, the DNA is TGTGCCAGCAGCTCGGACACCTACGAGCAGTACTTC. This codes for CASSSDTYEQYF.

About this clonotype itself: Here the CDR3 omits its conserved ending phenylalanine or tryptophan, so a read error is the likely source. The V call is TRBV15, the J call TRBJ2-1; 7 bases are shared with TRBD2. V shed 1 base and J 4 bases; nucleotides not matched to a gene: 7. The CDR3 length is 16 residues. Germline V lookup: CDR1 LNHNV, CDR2 YYDKDF (reference sequence). CDR3 bases: TGTGCCACCAGCAGAGGCAGGTCGGGGGGATACAATGAGCAGTTCGTC. Translation gives CATSRGRSGGYNEQFV.

The chain has TRBV5-1 and TRBJ1-1, with 7 nucleotides matching TRBD1. From germline, CDR1 is SGHRS and CDR2 YFSETQ. This CDR3 contains 12 residues. V trimming: 0 bases; J trimming: 11 bases; junction bases outside the gene matches: 4. The CDR3 nucleotides read TGCGCCAGCAGCTTGGAAGGGGGCGCGGCTTTCTTT. Translated, it gives CASSLEGGAAFF.

This clonotype was detected many times. The chain recombines TRBV7-3 with TRBJ2-5; 9 bases are shared with TRBD1. Germline V lookup: CDR1 SGHTA, CDR2 FQGTGA. This CDR3 region has 14 residues. V lost 4 bases to trimming and J lost 5 bases; unmatched junction nucleotides: 5. CDR3 nucleotide sequence: TGTGCCAGCAGCTCAACAGGGGGCGAGGAGACCCAGTACTTC. The encoded protein is CASSSTGGEETQYF.

V is TRBV6-1 and J is TRBJ2-7; D remains unclear. V was trimmed by 4 bases and J by 2 bases, leaving 15 bases between them. The germline CDR1 and CDR2 sequences are MNHNS and SASEGT. There are 15 residues in the CDR3. CDR3 bases: TGTGCCAGCAGTGGTTCAAAGGTAGGGACCTACGAGCAGTACTTC. This codes for CASSGSKVGTYEQYF.